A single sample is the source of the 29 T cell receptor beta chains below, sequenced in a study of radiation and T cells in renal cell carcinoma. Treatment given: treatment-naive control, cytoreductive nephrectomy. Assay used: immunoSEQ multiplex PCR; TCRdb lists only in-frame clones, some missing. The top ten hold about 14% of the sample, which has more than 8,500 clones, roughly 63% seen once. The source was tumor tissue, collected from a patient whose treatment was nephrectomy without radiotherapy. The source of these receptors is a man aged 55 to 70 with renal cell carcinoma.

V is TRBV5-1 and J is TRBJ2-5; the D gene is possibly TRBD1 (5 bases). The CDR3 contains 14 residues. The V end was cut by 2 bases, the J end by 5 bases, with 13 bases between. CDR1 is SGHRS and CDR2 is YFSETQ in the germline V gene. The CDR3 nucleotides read TGCGCCAGCAGCTTTGGCAGGGCCGGGGAGACCCAGTACTTC. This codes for CASSFGRAGETQYF.

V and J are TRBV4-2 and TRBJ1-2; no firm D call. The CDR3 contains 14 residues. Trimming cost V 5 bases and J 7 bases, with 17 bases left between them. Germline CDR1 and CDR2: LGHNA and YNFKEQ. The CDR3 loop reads CASSLKWQATGYTF. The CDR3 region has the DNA TGTGCCAGCAGCTTGAAATGGCAGGCTACTGGCTACACCTTC.

In DNA form, the CDR3 reads TGTGCCAGCAGCCCAGGGCAAGAGACCCAGTACTTC. This encodes CASSPGQETQYF. The rearrangement links TRBV7-9 to TRBJ2-5, with D maybe TRBD1 (5 bases). This CDR3 is built from 12 residues. Trimming cost V 5 bases and J 2 bases, with 6 bases left between them. CDR1 is SEHNR, CDR2 FQNEAQ, per germline (reference sequence).

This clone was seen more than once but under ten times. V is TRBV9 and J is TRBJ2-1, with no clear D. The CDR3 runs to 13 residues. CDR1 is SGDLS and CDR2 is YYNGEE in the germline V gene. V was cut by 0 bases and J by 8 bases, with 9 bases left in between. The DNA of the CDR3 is TGTGCCAGCAGCGTAGTATCACCCGATGAGCAGTTCTTC. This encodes CASSVVSPDEQFF.

The CDR3 bases are TGTGCCAGCAGCCCCACTTTGCCAAGCTCCTACAATGAGCAGTTCTTC. Amino acid sequence: CASSPTLPSSYNEQFF. V is TRBV9 and J is TRBJ2-1; D is undetermined. This CDR3 contains 16 residues. The V and J ends lost 4 bases and 0 bases respectively, with 14 bases between them. Germline CDR1 is SGDLS and CDR2 is YYNGEE.

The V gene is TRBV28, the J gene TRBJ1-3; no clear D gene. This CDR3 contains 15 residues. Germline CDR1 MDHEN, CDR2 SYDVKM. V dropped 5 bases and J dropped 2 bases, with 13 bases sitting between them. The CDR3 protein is CASSRTFSPGNTIYF. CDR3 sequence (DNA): TGTGCCAGCAGTCGCACCTTTTCACCTGGAAACACCATATATTTT.

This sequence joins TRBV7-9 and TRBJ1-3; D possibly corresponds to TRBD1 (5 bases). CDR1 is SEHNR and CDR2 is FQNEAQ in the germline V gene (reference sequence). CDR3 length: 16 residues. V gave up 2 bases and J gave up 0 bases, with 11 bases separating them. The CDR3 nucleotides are TGTGCCAGCAGCTTACGGCAGGGCTACTCTGGAAACACCATATATTTT. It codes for CASSLRQGYSGNTIYF. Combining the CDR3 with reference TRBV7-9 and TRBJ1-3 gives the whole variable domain DTGVSQNPRHKITKRGQNVTFRCDPISEHNRLYWYRQTLGQGPEFLTYFQNEAQLEKSRLLSDRFSAERPKGSFSTLEIQRTEQGDSAMYLCASSLRQGYSGNTIYFGEGSWLTVV.

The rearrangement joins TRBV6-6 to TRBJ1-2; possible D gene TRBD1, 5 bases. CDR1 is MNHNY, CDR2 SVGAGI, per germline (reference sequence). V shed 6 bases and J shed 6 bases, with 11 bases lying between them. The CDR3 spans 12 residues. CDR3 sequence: CASSLPGNGYTF. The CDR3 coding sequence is TGTGCCAGCAGCCTACCAGGGAATGGCTACACCTTC.

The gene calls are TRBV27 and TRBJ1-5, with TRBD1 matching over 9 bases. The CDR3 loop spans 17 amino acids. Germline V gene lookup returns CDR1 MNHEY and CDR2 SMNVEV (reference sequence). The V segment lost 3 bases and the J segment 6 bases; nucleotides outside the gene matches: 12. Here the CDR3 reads CASSFRRGTGFVQPQHF. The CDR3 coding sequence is TGTGCCAGCAGTTTTAGACGAGGGACAGGGTTCGTTCAGCCCCAGCATTTT.

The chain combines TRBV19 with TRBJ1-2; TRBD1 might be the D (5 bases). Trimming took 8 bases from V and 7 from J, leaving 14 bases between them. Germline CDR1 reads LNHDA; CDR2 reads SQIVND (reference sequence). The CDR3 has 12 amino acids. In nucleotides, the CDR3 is TGTGCCAGTGATGGTCAGGGCGCTGGCTACACCTTC. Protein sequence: CASDGQGAGYTF.

The CDR3 nucleotides read TGTGCCAGCACCGGGACACCTTCCTACAATGAGCAGTTCTTC. Amino acid sequence: CASTGTPSYNEQFF. V is TRBV7-9 and J is TRBJ2-1; D might be TRBD1 (6 bases). The CDR3 runs 14 residues. CDR1 and CDR2 (germline): SEHNR, FQNEAQ (reference sequence). Trimming took off 7 bases at V and 1 base at J, with 11 bases between the two ends. Together with reference TRBV7-9 and TRBJ2-1, the CDR3 gives the full variable domain: DTGVSQNPRHKITKRGQNVTFRCDPISEHNRLYWYRQTLGQGPEFLTYFQNEAQLEKSRLLSDRFSAERPKGSFSTLEIQRTEQGDSAMYLCASTGTPSYNEQFFGPGTRLTVL.

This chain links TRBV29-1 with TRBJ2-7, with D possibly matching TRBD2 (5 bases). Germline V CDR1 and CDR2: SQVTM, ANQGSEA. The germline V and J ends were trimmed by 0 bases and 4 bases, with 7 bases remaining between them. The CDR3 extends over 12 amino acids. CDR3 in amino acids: CSVEESGYEQYF. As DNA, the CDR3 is TGCAGCGTTGAAGAATCGGGGTACGAGCAGTACTTC.

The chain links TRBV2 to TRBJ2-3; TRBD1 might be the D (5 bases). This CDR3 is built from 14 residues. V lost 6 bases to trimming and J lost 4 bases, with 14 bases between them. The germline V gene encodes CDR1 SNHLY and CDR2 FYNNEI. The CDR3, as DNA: TGTGCCAGCAGGGGAATCCAGGGTTCAGATACGCAGTATTTT. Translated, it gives CASRGIQGSDTQYF. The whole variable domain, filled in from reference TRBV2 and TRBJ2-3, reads EPEVTQTPSHQVTQMGQEVILRCVPISNHLYFYWYRQILGQKVEFLVSFYNNEISEKSEIFDDQFSVERPDGSNFTLKIRSTKLEDSAMYFCASRGIQGSDTQYFGPGTRLTVL.

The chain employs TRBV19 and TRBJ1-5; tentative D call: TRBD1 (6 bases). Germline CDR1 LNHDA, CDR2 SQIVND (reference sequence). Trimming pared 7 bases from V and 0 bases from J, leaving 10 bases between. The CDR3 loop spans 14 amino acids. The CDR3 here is CASKTGNSNQPQHF. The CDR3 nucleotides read TGTGCCAGTAAAACAGGGAATAGCAATCAGCCCCAGCATTTT. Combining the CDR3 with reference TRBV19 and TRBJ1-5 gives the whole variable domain DGGITQSPKYLFRKEGQNVTLSCEQNLNHDAMYWYRQDPGQGLRLIYYSQIVNDFQKGDIAEGYSVSREKKESFPLTVTSAQKNPTAFYLCASKTGNSNQPQHFGDGTRLSIL.

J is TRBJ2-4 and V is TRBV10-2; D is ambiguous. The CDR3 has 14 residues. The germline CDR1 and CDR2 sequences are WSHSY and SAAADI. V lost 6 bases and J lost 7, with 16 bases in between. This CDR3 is CASRAGEGRNIQYF. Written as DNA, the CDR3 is TGCGCCAGCAGGGCCGGTGAAGGGCGGAACATTCAGTACTTC.

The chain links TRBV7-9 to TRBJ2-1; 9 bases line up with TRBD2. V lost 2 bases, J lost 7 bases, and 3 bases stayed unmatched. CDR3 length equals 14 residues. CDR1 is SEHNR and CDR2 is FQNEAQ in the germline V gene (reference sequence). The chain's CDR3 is CASSLFSGSNEQFF. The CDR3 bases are TGTGCCAGCAGCTTATTTAGCGGGAGTAATGAGCAGTTCTTC.

In nucleotides, the CDR3 is TGTGCCAGCAGTTACCGGAGGAACACTGAAGCTTTCTTT. Translated: CASSYRRNTEAFF. The chain links TRBV27 to TRBJ1-1, with D hard to call. Trimming removed 4 bases from V and 1 base from J, with 7 bases in between. The CDR3 extends over 13 amino acids. Looked up from germline, CDR1 is MNHEY and CDR2 is SMNVEV (reference sequence).

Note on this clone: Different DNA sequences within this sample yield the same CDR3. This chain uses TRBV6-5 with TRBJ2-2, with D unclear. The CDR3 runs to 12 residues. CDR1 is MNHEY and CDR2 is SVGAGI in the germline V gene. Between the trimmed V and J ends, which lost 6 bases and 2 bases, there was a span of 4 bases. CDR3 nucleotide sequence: TGTGCCAGCAGCTACAACACCGGGGAGCTGTTTTTT. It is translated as CASSYNTGELFF.

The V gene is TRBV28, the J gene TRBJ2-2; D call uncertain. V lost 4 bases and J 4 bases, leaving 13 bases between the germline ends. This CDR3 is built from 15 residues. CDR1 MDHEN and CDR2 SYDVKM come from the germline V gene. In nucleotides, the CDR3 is TGTGCCAGCAGTTCCCGAAAGACTGTCACCGGGGAGCTGTTTTTT. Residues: CASSSRKTVTGELFF. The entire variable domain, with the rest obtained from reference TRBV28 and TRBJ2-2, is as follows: DVKVTQSSRYLVKRTGEKVFLECVQDMDHENMFWYRQDPGLGLRLIYFSYDVKMKEKGDIPEGYSVSREKKERFSLILESASTNQTSMYLCASSSRKTVTGELFFGEGSRLTVL.

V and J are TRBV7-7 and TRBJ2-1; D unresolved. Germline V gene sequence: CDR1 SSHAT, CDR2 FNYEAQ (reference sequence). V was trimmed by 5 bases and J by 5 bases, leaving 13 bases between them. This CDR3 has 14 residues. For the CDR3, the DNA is TGTGCCAGCAGCCCCGACCCGCTCAACAATGAGCAGTTCTTC. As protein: CASSPDPLNNEQFF.

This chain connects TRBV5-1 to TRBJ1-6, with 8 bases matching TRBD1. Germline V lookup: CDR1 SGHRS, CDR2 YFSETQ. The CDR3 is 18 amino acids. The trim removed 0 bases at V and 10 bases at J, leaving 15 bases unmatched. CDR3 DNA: TGCGCCAGCAGCTTGGATAGGCAGGGGGCTCCTTCGGGGTCACCCCTCCACTTT. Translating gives CASSLDRQGAPSGSPLHF.

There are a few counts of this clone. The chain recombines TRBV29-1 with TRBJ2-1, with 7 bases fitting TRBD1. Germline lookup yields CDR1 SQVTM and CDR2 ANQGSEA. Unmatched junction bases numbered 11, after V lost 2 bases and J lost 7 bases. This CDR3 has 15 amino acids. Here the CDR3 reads CSVETSDRVENEQFF. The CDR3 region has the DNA TGCAGCGTTGAAACCTCAGACAGGGTGGAGAATGAGCAGTTCTTC.

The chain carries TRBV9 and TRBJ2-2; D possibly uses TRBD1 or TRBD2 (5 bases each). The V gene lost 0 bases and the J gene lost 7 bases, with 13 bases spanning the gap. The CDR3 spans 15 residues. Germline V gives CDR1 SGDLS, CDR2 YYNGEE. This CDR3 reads CASSVGNAGGGELFF. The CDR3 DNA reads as TGTGCCAGCAGCGTAGGGAACGCTGGGGGCGGGGAGCTGTTTTTT.

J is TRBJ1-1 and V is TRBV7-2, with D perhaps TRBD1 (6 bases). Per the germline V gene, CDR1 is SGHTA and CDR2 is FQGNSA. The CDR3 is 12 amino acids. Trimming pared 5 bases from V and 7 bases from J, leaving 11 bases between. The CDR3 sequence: CASSAGAVEAFF. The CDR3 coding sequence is TGTGCCAGCAGCGCGGGGGCAGTTGAAGCTTTCTTT. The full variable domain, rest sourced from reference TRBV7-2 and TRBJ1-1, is GAGVSQSPSNKVTEKGKDVELRCDPISGHTALYWYRQSLGQGLEFLIYFQGNSAPDKSGLPSDRFSAERTGGSVSTLTIQRTQQEDSAVYLCASSAGAVEAFFGQGTRLTVV.

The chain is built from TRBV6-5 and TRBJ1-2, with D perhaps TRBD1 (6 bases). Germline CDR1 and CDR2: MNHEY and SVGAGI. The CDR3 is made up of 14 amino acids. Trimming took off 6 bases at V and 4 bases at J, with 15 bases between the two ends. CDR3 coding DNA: TGTGCCAGCAGAGAGGGCAGGGGAGTCTATGGCTACACCTTC. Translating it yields CASREGRGVYGYTF.

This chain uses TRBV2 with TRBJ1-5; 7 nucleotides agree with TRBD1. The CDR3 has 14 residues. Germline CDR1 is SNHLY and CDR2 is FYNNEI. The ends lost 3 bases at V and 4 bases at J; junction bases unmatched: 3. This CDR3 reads CASSDGTANQPQHF. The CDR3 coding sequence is TGTGCCAGCAGTGACGGGACAGCTAATCAGCCCCAGCATTTT.

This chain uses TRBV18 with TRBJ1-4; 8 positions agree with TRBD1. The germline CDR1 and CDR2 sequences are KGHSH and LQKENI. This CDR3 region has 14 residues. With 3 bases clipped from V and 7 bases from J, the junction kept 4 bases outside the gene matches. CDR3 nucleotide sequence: TGTGCCAGCTCACCTCCAGGGGGCTCTGAAAAACTGTTTTTT. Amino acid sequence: CASSPPGGSEKLFF. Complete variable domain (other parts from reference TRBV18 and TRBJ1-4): NAGVMQNPRHLVRRRGQEARLRCSPMKGHSHVYWYRQLPEEGLKFMVYLQKENIIDESGMPKERFSAEFPKEGPSILRIQQVVRGDSAAYFCASSPPGGSEKLFFGSGTQLSVL.

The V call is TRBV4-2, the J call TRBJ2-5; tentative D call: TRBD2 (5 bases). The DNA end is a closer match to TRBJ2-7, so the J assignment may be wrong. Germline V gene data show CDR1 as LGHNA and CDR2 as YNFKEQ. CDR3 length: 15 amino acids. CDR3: CASSQDSGLIYEQYF. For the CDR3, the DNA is TGTGCCAGCAGCCAAGATTCAGGACTGATCTACGAGCAGTACTTC.

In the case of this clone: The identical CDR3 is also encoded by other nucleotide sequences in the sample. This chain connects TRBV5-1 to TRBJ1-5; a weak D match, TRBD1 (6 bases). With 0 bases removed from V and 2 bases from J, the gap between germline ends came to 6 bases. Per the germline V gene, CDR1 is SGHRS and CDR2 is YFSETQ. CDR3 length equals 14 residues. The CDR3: CASSLEGGNQPQHF. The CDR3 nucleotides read TGCGCCAGCAGCTTGGAGGGGGGCAATCAGCCCCAGCATTTT.